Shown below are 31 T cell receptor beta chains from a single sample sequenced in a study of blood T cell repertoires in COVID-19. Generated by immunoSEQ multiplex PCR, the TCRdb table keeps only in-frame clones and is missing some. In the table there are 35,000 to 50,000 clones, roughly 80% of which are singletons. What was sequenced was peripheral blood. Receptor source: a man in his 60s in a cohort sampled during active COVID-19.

The CDR3 protein is CASSQGAYYEQYF. CDR3 DNA: TGTGCCAGTAGTCAGGGGGCGTACTACGAGCAGTACTTC. V usage is TRBV19 and J usage is TRBJ2-7; 8 nucleotides line up with TRBD1. The germline V gene encodes CDR1 LNHDA and CDR2 SQIVND (reference sequence). With 5 bases clipped from V and 3 bases from J, the junction kept 3 bases outside the gene matches. This CDR3 region has 13 residues.

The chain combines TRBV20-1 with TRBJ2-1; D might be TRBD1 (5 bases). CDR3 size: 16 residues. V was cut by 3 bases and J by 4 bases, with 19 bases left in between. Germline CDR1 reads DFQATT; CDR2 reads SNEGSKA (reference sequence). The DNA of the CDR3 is TGCAGTGCTAGTTTCTGGGGCCAGAAGATTTACAATGAGCAGTTCTTC. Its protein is CSASFWGQKIYNEQFF.

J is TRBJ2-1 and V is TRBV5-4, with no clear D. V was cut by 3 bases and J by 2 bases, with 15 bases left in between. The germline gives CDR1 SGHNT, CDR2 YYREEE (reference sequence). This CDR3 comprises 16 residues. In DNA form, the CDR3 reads TGTGCCAGCAGCTCCAGAGAGGAGCATCCCTACAATGAGCAGTTCTTC. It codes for CASSSREEHPYNEQFF.

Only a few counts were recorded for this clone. CDR3 amino acids: CASSLEQGAFHEQYF. DNA for the CDR3: TGTGCCAGCAGCTTAGAACAGGGGGCTTTCCACGAGCAGTACTTC. The J gene is TRBJ2-7, the V gene TRBV7-8; 9 bases are a match to TRBD1. Germline-derived CDR1 and CDR2 are SGHVS and FQNEAQ. This CDR3 has 15 amino acids. V lost 1 base to trimming and J lost 5 bases; unmatched junction nucleotides: 6.

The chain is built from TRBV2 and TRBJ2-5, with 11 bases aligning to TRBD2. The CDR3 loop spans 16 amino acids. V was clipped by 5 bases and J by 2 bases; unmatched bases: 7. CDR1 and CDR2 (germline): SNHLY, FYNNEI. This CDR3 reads CASSTISGGDQETQYF. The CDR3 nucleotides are TGTGCCAGCAGTACTATTAGCGGGGGGGATCAAGAGACCCAGTACTTC.

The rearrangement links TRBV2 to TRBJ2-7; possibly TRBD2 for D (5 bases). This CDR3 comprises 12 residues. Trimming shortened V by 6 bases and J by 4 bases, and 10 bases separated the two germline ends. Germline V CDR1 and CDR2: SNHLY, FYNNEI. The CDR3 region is CASRSEGYEQYF. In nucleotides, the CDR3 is TGTGCCAGCAGAAGCGAGGGTTACGAGCAGTACTTC. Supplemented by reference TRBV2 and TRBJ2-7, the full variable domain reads EPEVTQTPSHQVTQMGQEVILRCVPISNHLYFYWYRQILGQKVEFLVSFYNNEISEKSEIFDDQFSVERPDGSNFTLKIRSTKLEDSAMYFCASRSEGYEQYFGPGTRLTVT.

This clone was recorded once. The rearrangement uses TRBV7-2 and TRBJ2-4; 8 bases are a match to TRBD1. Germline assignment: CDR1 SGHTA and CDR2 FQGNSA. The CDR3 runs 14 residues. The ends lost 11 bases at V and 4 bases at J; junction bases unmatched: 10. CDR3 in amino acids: CACREGTGKNIQYF. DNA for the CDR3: TGTGCCTGCCGCGAGGGGACAGGAAAAAACATTCAGTACTTC.

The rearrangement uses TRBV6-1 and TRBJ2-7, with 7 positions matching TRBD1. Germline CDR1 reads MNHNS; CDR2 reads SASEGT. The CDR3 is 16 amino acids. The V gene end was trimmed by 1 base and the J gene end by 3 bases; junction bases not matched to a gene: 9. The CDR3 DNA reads TGTGCCAGCAGTGAAGTAGATGGGGGACAGTACTACGAGCAGTACTTC. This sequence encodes CASSEVDGGQYYEQYF.

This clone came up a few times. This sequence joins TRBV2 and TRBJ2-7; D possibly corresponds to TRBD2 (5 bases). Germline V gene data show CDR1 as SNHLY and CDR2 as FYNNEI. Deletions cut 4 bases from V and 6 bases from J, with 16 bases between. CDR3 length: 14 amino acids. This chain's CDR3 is CASSVVGPEGEQYF. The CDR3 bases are TGTGCCAGCAGTGTGGTAGGGCCTGAGGGCGAGCAGTACTTC. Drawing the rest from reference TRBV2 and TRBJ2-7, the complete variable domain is EPEVTQTPSHQVTQMGQEVILRCVPISNHLYFYWYRQILGQKVEFLVSFYNNEISEKSEIFDDQFSVERPDGSNFTLKIRSTKLEDSAMYFCASSVVGPEGEQYFGPGTRLTVT.

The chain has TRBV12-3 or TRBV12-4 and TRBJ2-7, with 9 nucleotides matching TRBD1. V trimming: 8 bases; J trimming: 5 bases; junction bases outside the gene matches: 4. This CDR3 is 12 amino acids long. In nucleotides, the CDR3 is TGTGCCAGCGGACAGGGGAGACACGAGCAGTACTTC. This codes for CASGQGRHEQYF.

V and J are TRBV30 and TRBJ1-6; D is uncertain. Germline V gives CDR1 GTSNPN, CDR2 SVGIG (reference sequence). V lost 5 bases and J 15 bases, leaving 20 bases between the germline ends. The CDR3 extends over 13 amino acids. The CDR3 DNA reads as TGTGCCTGGGGGTGGGGATCACGACTAGACCTCCACTTT. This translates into CAWGWGSRLDLHF.

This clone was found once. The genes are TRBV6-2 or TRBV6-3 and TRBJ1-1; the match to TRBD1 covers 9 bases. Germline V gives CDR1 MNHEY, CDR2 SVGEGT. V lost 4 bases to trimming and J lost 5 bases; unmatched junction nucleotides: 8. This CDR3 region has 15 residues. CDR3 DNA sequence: TGTGCCAGCAGTTCACACAGGGGGCGGGGTACTGAAGCTTTCTTT. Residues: CASSSHRGRGTEAFF.

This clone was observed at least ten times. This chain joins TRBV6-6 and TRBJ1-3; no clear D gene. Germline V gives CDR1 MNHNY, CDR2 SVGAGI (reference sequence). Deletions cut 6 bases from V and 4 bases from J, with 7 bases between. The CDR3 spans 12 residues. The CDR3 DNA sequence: TGTGCCAGCAGAGAGGGCGGAAACACCATATATTTT. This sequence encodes CASREGGNTIYF.

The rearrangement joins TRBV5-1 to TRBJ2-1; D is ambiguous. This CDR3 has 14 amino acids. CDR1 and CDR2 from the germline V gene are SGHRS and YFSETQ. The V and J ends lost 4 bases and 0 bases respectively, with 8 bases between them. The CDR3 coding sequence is TGCGCCAGCAGCCGCGATGCCTCCTACAATGAGCAGTTCTTC. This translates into CASSRDASYNEQFF. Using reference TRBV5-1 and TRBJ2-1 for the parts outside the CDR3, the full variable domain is KAGVTQTPRYLIKTRGQQVTLSCSPISGHRSVSWYQQTPGQGLQFLFEYFSETQRNKGNFPGRFSGRQFSNSRSEMNVSTLELGDSALYLCASSRDASYNEQFFGPGTRLTVL.

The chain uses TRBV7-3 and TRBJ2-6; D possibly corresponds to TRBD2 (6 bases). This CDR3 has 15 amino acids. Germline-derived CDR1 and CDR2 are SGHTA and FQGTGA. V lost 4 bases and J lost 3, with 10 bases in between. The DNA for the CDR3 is TGTGCCAGCAGCTCGCAGGGAGGTGGGGCCAACGTCCTGACTTTC. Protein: CASSSQGGGANVLTF.

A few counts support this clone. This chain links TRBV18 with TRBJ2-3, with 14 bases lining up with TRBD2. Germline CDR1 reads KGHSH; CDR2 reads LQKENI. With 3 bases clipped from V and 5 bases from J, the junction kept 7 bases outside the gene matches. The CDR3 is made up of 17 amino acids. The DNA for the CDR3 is TGTGCCAGCTCACCCCGGGGACTAGCGGGAGCTGGAGATACGCAGTATTTT. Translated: CASSPRGLAGAGDTQYF.

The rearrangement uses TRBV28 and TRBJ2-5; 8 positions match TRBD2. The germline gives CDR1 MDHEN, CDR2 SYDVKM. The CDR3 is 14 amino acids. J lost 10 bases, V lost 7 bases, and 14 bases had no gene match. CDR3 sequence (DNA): TGTGCCAGCATGGAGCGGGGGCCCCTTACAAACCAGTACTTC. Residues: CASMERGPLTNQYF. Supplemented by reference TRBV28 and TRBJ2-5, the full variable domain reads DVKVTQSSRYLVKRTGEKVFLECVQDMDHENMFWYRQDPGLGLRLIYFSYDVKMKEKGDIPEGYSVSREKKERFSLILESASTNQTSMYLCASMERGPLTNQYFGPGTRLLVL.

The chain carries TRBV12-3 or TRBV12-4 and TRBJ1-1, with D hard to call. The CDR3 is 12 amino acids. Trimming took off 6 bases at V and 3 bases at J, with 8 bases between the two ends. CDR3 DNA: TGTGCCAGCAGAGACCGGGACACTGAAGCTTTCTTT. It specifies CASRDRDTEAFF.

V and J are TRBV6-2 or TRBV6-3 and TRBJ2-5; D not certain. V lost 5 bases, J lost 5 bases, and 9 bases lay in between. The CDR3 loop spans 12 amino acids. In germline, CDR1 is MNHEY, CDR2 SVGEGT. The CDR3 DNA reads TGTGCCAGCAGTCCCTCTGAGGAGACCCAGTACTTC. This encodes CASSPSEETQYF.

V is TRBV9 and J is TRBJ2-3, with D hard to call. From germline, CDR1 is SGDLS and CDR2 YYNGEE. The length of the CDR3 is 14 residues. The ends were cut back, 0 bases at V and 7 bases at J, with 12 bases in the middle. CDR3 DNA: TGTGCCAGCAGCGTAGATGGCCCCTCACATACGCAGTATTTT. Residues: CASSVDGPSHTQYF.

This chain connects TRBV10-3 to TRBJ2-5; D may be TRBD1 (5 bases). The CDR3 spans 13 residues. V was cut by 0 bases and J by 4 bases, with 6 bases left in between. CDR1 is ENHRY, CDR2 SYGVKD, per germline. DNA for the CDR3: TGTGCCATCAGTGAGTCCAGGGTAGAGACCCAGTACTTC. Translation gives CAISESRVETQYF.

CDR3: CASWDREATDTQYF. The CDR3, as DNA: TGTGCCAGTTGGGACAGGGAGGCCACAGATACGCAGTATTTT. The V and J genes are TRBV6-5 and TRBJ2-3; TRBD1 aligns across 9 bases. Germline V gives CDR1 MNHEY, CDR2 SVGAGI. Trimming cost V 9 bases and J 2 bases; bases outside gene matches: 6. The CDR3 sequence is 14 residues long.

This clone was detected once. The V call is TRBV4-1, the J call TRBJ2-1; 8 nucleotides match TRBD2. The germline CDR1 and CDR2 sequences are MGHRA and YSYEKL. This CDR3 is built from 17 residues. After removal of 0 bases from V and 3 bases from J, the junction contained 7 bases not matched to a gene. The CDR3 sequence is CASSQDGSLAGYNEQFF. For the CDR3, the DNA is TGCGCCAGCAGCCAAGACGGTTCGCTAGCGGGCTACAATGAGCAGTTCTTC.

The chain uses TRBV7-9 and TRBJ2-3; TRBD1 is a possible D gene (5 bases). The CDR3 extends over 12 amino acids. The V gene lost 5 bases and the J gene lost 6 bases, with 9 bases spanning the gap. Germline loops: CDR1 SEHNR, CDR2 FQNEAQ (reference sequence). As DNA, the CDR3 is TGTGCCAGCAGCCAGGGATGGGATACGCAGTATTTT. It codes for CASSQGWDTQYF.

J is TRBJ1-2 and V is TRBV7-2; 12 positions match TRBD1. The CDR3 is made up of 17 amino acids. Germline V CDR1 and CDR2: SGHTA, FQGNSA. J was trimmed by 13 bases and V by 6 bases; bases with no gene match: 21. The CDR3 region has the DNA TGTGCCAGCAGTTCGCCGGGACAGGGGGCGTTTATCCGGGATGGCACCTTC. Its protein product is CASSSPGQGAFIRDGTF. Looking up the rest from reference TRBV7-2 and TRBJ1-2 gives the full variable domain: GAGVSQSPSNKVTEKGKDVELRCDPISGHTALYWYRQSLGQGLEFLIYFQGNSAPDKSGLPSDRFSAERTGGSVSTLTIQRTQQEDSAVYLCASSSPGQGAFIRDGTFGSGTRLTVV.

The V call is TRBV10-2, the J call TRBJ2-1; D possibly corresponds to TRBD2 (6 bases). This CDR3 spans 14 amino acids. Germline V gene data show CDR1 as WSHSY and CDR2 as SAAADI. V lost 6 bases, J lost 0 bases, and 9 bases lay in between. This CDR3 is CASRRESSYNEQFF. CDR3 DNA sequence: TGCGCCAGCAGGCGGGAATCCTCCTACAATGAGCAGTTCTTC.

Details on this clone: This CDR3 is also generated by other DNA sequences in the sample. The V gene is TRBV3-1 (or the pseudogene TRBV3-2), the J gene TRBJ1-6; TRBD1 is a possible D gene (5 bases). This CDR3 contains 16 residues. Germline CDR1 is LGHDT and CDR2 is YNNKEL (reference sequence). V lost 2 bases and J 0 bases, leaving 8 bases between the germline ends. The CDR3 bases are TGTGCCAGCAGCCAAATCGGGGGCTCCTATAATTCACCCCTCCACTTT. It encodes CASSQIGGSYNSPLHF.

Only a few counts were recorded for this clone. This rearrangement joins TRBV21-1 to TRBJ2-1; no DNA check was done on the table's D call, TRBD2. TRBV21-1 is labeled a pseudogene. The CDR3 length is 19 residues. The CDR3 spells CASTYGGSGIQSSYNEQFF. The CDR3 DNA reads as TGTGCCAGCACCTACGGCGGTAGCGGGATTCAAAGCTCCTACAATGAGCAGTTCTTC.

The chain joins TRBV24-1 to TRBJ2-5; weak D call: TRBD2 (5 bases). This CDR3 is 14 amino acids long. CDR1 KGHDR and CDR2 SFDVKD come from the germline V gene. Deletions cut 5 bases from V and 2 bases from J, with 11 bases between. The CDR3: CATSGRGWQETQYF. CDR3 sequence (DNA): TGTGCCACCAGTGGCCGGGGTTGGCAAGAGACCCAGTACTTC.

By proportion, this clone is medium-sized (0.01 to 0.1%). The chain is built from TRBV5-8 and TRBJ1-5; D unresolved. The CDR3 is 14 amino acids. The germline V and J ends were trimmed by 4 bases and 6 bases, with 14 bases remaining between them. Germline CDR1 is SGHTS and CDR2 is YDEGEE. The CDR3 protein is CASSPPGNLQPQHF. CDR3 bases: TGTGCCAGCAGCCCCCCGGGGAACCTTCAGCCCCAGCATTTT.

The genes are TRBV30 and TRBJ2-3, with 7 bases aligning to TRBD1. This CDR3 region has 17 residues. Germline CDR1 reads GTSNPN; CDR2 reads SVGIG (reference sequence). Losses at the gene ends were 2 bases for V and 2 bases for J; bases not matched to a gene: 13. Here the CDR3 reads CAWSPLDEGAATDTQYF. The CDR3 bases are TGTGCCTGGAGTCCATTAGATGAGGGGGCCGCCACAGATACGCAGTATTTT.